This entry lists 9 T cell receptor beta chains sequenced from one sample in a study of neoadjuvant anti-PD-1 for oral cavity cancer. The protocol was immunoSEQ multiplex PCR, while the TCRdb copy is restricted to in-frame clones and leaves out a portion. The sample holds more than 12,000 clones, approximately 71% seen once. The material sequenced was PBMCs, taken before nivolumab (anti-PD-1) treatment. Every receptor here comes from a person between 40 and 80 years old with oral cavity squamous cell carcinoma.

The chain links TRBV2 to TRBJ1-1; D call uncertain. Germline V gene lookup returns CDR1 SNHLY and CDR2 FYNNEI. The CDR3 runs 10 residues. Between the trimmed V and J ends, which lost 11 bases and 1 base, there was a span of 5 bases. CDR3 amino acids: CAAGNTEAFF. The CDR3 DNA sequence: TGTGCCGCGGGGAACACTGAAGCTTTCTTT.

The chain couples TRBV7-3 to TRBJ2-1, with 9 bases lining up with TRBD2. The length of the CDR3 is 16 residues. From germline, CDR1 is SGHTA and CDR2 FQGTGA. The V gene end was trimmed by 5 bases and the J gene end by 7 bases; junction bases not matched to a gene: 12. The CDR3 DNA reads TGTGCCAGCAGCGCCACACGTCTAGCGGGACGGAATGAGCAGTTCTTC. It encodes CASSATRLAGRNEQFF.

This rearrangement joins TRBV19 to TRBJ1-4, with a possible D match to TRBD1 (6 bases). Germline values: CDR1 LNHDA, CDR2 SQIVND (reference sequence). Trimming stripped 8 bases from V and 10 bases from J, with 20 bases between. The CDR3 contains 14 residues. CDR3 DNA sequence: TGTGCCAGTGGGGCCGGGACAACGGTGGGAAAACTGTTTTTT. Its translation is CASGAGTTVGKLFF.

Comments on this clone: Mismatch with germline at one junction end may stem from a read error. This chain joins TRBV10-3 and TRBJ1-1, with unresolved D. The germline V gene encodes CDR1 ENHRY and CDR2 SYGVKD. The CDR3 consists of 12 residues. DNA of the CDR3: TGTGCCATCAGGGAGTCGGAGGGTGGAGCTTTCTTT. It is translated as CAIRESEGGAFF.

J is TRBJ1-5 and V is TRBV6-4; D gene ambiguous. The CDR3 loop spans 13 amino acids. Trimming left V 4 bases short and J 4 bases short, with 8 bases between. Germline CDR1 reads MRHNA; CDR2 reads SNTAGT. This CDR3 is CASSVEENQPQHF. CDR3 DNA: TGTGCCAGCAGTGTGGAGGAAAATCAGCCCCAGCATTTT.

The genes are TRBV6-1 and TRBJ1-1; D may be TRBD1 (5 bases). The CDR3 is 15 amino acids. Germline V gene sequence: CDR1 MNHNS, CDR2 SASEGT. The V gene lost 3 bases and the J gene lost 0 bases, with 11 bases spanning the gap. The DNA of the CDR3 is TGTGCCAGCAGTGACGTGGCGGACATGAACACTGAAGCTTTCTTT. It translates to CASSDVADMNTEAFF.

A single count supports this clone. The V gene is TRBV1, the J gene TRBJ1-1; whether TRBD1, the table's D call, matches the DNA was not checked. TRBV1 is deemed a pseudogene. CDR3 size: 15 residues. CDR3 bases: TGCACCAGCAGCCCTAAGGGGCGGTTGAACACTGAAGCTTTCTTT. This translates into CTSSPKGRLNTEAFF.

This clone was observed a single time. This chain uses TRBV30 with TRBJ2-1; D gene ambiguous. The CDR3 is 12 residues long. The germline gives CDR1 GTSNPN, CDR2 SVGIG (reference sequence). The V gene lost 3 bases and the J gene lost 5 bases, with 8 bases spanning the gap. This chain's CDR3 is CAWSRQNNEQFF. CDR3 sequence (DNA): TGTGCCTGGAGCCGCCAAAACAATGAGCAGTTCTTC.

The V and J genes are TRBV7-7 and TRBJ2-7; 7 nucleotides align to TRBD1. V lost 1 base to trimming and J lost 6 bases; unmatched junction nucleotides: 6. Germline CDR1 reads SSHAT; CDR2 reads FNYEAQ (reference sequence). The CDR3 spans 14 residues. For the CDR3, the DNA is TGTGCCAGCAGCTTAGGGGTCCCAGGGGGCGAGCAGTACTTC. The encoded protein is CASSLGVPGGEQYF. Combining the CDR3 with reference TRBV7-7 and TRBJ2-7 gives the whole variable domain GAGVSQSPRYKVTKRGQDVTLRCDPISSHATLYWYQQALGQGPEFLTYFNYEAQPDKSGLPSDRFSAERPEGSISTLTIQRTEQRDSAMYRCASSLGVPGGEQYFGPGTRLTVT.